This T cell receptor (beta chain) comes out of a study of blood T cell repertoires in COVID-19. In the study overall: There were acute and convalescent COVID-19 samples, and they came from the United States, Italy and Spain. T cells, B-cell-depleted T cells, or PBMCs provided the cDNA or gDNA that served as material.

The CDR3 runs 14 residues. The ends were cut back, 2 bases at V and 8 bases at J, with 13 bases in the middle. From germline, CDR1 is SGHRS and CDR2 YFSETQ. In the study's own analysis: Amplification with reference gene primers provided the estimates of nucleated cell counts. Produced via immunoSEQ multiplex PCR; TCRdb's table is partial and in-frame only. V and J calls and clone size come straight from that table; D and trimming were deduced from the DNA. The sample holds more than 80,000 clones; roughly 80% are singletons and the top ten take roughly 13%. This clone was detected only once. The sequenced material came from peripheral blood. The origin of this receptor is a woman in her sixties with acute or convalescent COVID-19. The chain couples TRBV5-1 to TRBJ1-4; D is ambiguous. CDR3 region: CASSLRTRGEKLFF. The CDR3 DNA reads TGCGCCAGCAGCTTAAGGACGAGAGGGGAAAAACTGTTTTTT.